Shown below are 31 T cell receptor beta chains from a single sample sequenced in a study of blood T cell repertoires in COVID-19. Clones were read by immunoSEQ multiplex PCR, and TCRdb kept only the in-frame ones, dropping some. The table includes about 350,000 clones, around 87% detected once. Sequencing input: PBMCs or T cells enriched from blood (not recorded which). These receptors were obtained from a woman aged 25 to 39 who had recovered from COVID-19.

The rearrangement joins TRBV6-1 to TRBJ1-1; D gene uncertain. The CDR3 contains 13 residues. Trimming removed 1 base from V and 11 bases from J, with 14 bases in between. Germline lookup yields CDR1 MNHNS and CDR2 SASEGT. The CDR3 DNA reads as TGTGCCAGCAGTGAAGAACCCCGGAGGAAGGCTTTCTTT. Translating it yields CASSEEPRRKAFF.

This sequence joins TRBV7-2 and TRBJ2-3, with D possibly being TRBD2 (5 bases). V was clipped by 4 bases and J by 4 bases, with 12 bases between them. CDR1 and CDR2 from the germline V gene are SGHTA and FQGNSA. The CDR3 consists of 14 residues. The CDR3 is CASSSGILADTQYF. CDR3 DNA: TGTGCCAGCAGCTCGGGAATACTCGCAGATACGCAGTATTTT.

This clone occurred a few times. The chain combines TRBV19 with TRBJ2-5, with TRBD2 identical over 8 bases. Germline V CDR1 and CDR2: LNHDA, SQIVND (reference sequence). The CDR3 runs 15 residues. The V gene end was trimmed by 4 bases and the J gene end by 4 bases; junction bases not matched to a gene: 8. For the CDR3, the DNA is TGTGCCAGTAGTACCCCCGGGGGGGGCCGAGAGACCCAGTACTTC. Its protein product is CASSTPGGGRETQYF.

The chain recombines TRBV3-1 (or the pseudogene TRBV3-2) with TRBJ1-3; 9 nucleotides align to TRBD1. This CDR3 comprises 18 residues. Unmatched junction bases numbered 14, after V lost 4 bases and J lost 4 bases. Germline CDR1 LGHDT, CDR2 YNNKEL (reference sequence). The DNA for the CDR3 is TGTGCCAGCAGCCCCGGACAGGGGATCCTCTCAAGAGGAAACACCATATATTTT. Translating gives CASSPGQGILSRGNTIYF.

CDR3 sequence reads: CASRGPGGRGGNTIYF. CDR3 coding DNA: TGTGCCAGCAGGGGGCCGGGGGGGAGAGGTGGAAACACCATATATTTT. This rearrangement joins TRBV2 to TRBJ1-3, with TRBD1 as a possible D gene (5 bases). Germline lookup yields CDR1 SNHLY and CDR2 FYNNEI. V was pared by 6 bases and J by 3 bases, with 18 bases between. The CDR3 totals 16 residues.

The chain uses TRBV6-1 and TRBJ1-2; perhaps TRBD1 as D (6 bases). This CDR3 comprises 14 residues. CDR1 and CDR2 (germline): MNHNS, SASEGT. Trimming shortened V by 3 bases and J by 5 bases, and 13 bases separated the two germline ends. CDR3 DNA sequence: TGTGCCAGCAGTGATTGGGGGCTGGAATATGGCTACACCTTC. Its translation is CASSDWGLEYGYTF.

The chain recombines TRBV6-5 with TRBJ2-6, with D hard to call. Germline CDR1 reads MNHEY; CDR2 reads SVGAGI. The CDR3 has 15 amino acids. Trimming took 2 bases from V and 0 from J, leaving 5 bases between them. The CDR3 DNA reads TGTGCCAGCAGTTACCAGGACTCTGGGGCCAACGTCCTGACTTTC. Its translation: CASSYQDSGANVLTF.

V gene TRBV10-1 combines with J gene TRBJ2-2, with TRBD2 matching 10 bases. Germline assignment: CDR1 WNHNN and CDR2 SYGVQD (reference sequence). V lost 6 bases to trimming and J lost 4 bases; unmatched junction nucleotides: 5. The CDR3 has 15 amino acids. CDR3: CASRNSGGSTGELFF. CDR3 sequence (DNA): TGCGCCAGCAGAAATAGCGGGGGGTCCACCGGGGAGCTGTTTTTT.

The chain recombines TRBV5-1 with TRBJ2-7, with 9 bases matching TRBD1. There are 19 residues in the CDR3. Looked up from germline, CDR1 is SGHRS and CDR2 is YFSETQ. V was pared by 0 bases and J by 2 bases, with 15 bases of the junction left unmatched. The DNA for the CDR3 is TGCGCCAGCAGCTTGGCCCTTCCCCGGGGGACAGGGAATCCCTACGAGCAGTACTTC. Residues: CASSLALPRGTGNPYEQYF.

CDR3 DNA: TGCGCCAGCAGCCAAACCTCAGGGTCCGGCACTGAAGCTTTCTTT. Translation: CASSQTSGSGTEAFF. The chain recombines TRBV4-1 with TRBJ1-1; TRBD1 might be the D (5 bases). The CDR3 extends over 15 amino acids. Trimming removed 2 bases at V and 4 bases at J, with 14 bases between. The germline CDR1 and CDR2 sequences are MGHRA and YSYEKL.

The rearrangement links TRBV28 to TRBJ2-3, with TRBD2 as a possible D gene (6 bases). V dropped 8 bases and J dropped 2 bases, with 11 bases sitting between them. The CDR3 has 13 amino acids. Per germline, CDR1 MDHEN and CDR2 SYDVKM. The CDR3 spells CASGGTNTDTQYF. For the CDR3, the DNA is TGTGCCAGCGGCGGGACCAACACAGATACGCAGTATTTT.

V usage is TRBV24-1 and J usage is TRBJ2-3, with 7 bases lining up with TRBD2. The length of the CDR3 is 14 residues. With V trimmed by 7 bases and J by 2 bases, 5 bases remained unmatched. Germline lookup yields CDR1 KGHDR and CDR2 SFDVKD. This CDR3 reads CATSQGRDTDTQYF. Here the CDR3 DNA reads TGTGCCACCAGCCAAGGGAGGGACACAGATACGCAGTATTTT.

The chain has TRBV10-2 and TRBJ2-7, with 8 positions matching TRBD2. With 1 base clipped from V and 3 bases from J, the junction kept 11 bases outside the gene matches. Germline V CDR1 and CDR2: WSHSY, SAAADI. CDR3 length: 17 residues. DNA of the CDR3: TGCGCCAGCAGTGAGTGGAAACAGGGCGGGGGGCACTACGAGCAGTACTTC. As protein: CASSEWKQGGGHYEQYF.

The chain recombines TRBV29-1 with TRBJ2-7, with 7 bases fitting TRBD2. The CDR3 is made up of 13 amino acids. Germline loops: CDR1 SQVTM, CDR2 ANQGSEA. The J segment lost 9 bases and the V segment lost 6 bases, leaving 14 bases of the junction unmatched. CDR3 DNA: TGCAGCGTGACCCGCAGGGAGGGTGAAGGGCAGTACTTC. Its translation is CSVTRREGEGQYF.

This clone was counted only a few times. The genes are TRBV19 and TRBJ1-5; unclear D gene. Germline V gives CDR1 LNHDA, CDR2 SQIVND (reference sequence). Trimming removed 3 bases at V and 8 bases at J, with 17 bases between. The CDR3 is 15 residues long. CDR3 loop: CASSIGGRNEEPQHF. CDR3 DNA sequence: TGTGCCAGTAGTATTGGAGGCCGTAACGAAGAGCCCCAGCATTTT.

The chain uses TRBV6-2 or TRBV6-3 and TRBJ2-7, with D possibly TRBD1 on 6 matching bases. The CDR3 extends over 16 amino acids. Trimming removed 5 bases from V and 6 bases from J, with 23 bases in between. Germline V gene lookup returns CDR1 MNHEY and CDR2 SVGEGT. CDR3 sequence: CASSNPRQGKNGEQYF. The CDR3, as DNA: TGTGCCAGCAGTAACCCACGCCAGGGGAAAAACGGCGAGCAGTACTTC.

This chain joins TRBV12-5 and TRBJ2-1; TRBD2 matches 11 bases. This CDR3 has 16 residues. The V gene's germline CDR1 is LGHNT and CDR2 FRNRAP. With V trimmed by 6 bases and J by 7 bases, 11 bases remained unmatched. CDR3 residues: CASGPPIAGGVNEQFF. In DNA, the CDR3 is TGTGCTAGTGGCCCCCCGATAGCGGGGGGGGTTAATGAGCAGTTCTTC.

This chain links TRBV2 with TRBJ1-2, with 10 positions matching TRBD1. The J segment lost 6 bases and the V segment lost 6 bases, leaving 4 bases of the junction unmatched. The CDR3 loop spans 13 amino acids. Germline V lookup: CDR1 SNHLY, CDR2 FYNNEI. DNA of the CDR3: TGTGCCAGCAGGACAGGGGGCGGTCATGGCTACACCTTC. It is translated as CASRTGGGHGYTF.

J is TRBJ2-4 and V is TRBV7-9; 8 bases map to TRBD1. The CDR3 has 13 residues. Germline CDR1 reads SEHNR; CDR2 reads FQNEAQ (reference sequence). The trim removed 7 bases at V and 8 bases at J, leaving 7 bases unmatched. DNA of the CDR3: TGTGCCAGCACCTCGGACAGGGAAGACATTCAGTACTTC. Amino acids: CASTSDREDIQYF.

The chain combines TRBV7-9 with TRBJ2-7, with 11 positions matching TRBD1. CDR1 and CDR2 (germline): SEHNR, FQNEAQ (reference sequence). The CDR3 has 14 amino acids. Unmatched junction bases numbered 4, after V lost 4 bases and J lost 5 bases. CDR3 residues: CASSWTGQGDEQYF. CDR3 DNA sequence: TGTGCCAGCAGCTGGACGGGACAGGGGGACGAGCAGTACTTC.

The chain couples TRBV12-3 or TRBV12-4 to TRBJ1-1; no clear D gene. CDR3 length: 11 amino acids. V was pared by 5 bases and J by 7 bases, with 8 bases between. The CDR3 loop is CASSPTGEAFF. The CDR3 DNA sequence: TGTGCCAGCAGTCCGACGGGTGAAGCTTTCTTT.

Details on this clone: No DNA is shown, since the ends of the CDR3 on it are uncertain; the CDR3 is the one TCRdb lists. The rearrangement joins TRBV6-5 to TRBJ1-1; the D call of TRBD1 is as the table states it, not checked on the DNA. 14 amino acids form the CDR3, both terminal residues included. CDR1 and CDR2 (germline): MNHEY, SVGAGI. This chain's CDR3 is CATWNYVGQGSSFF.

The sample holds one count of this clone. The chain links TRBV18 to TRBJ1-4; D might be TRBD1 (6 bases). With 3 bases removed from V and 2 bases from J, the gap between germline ends came to 10 bases. This CDR3 comprises 15 residues. Per the germline V gene, CDR1 is KGHSH and CDR2 is LQKENI. The CDR3 here is CASSPDQGTNEKLFF. CDR3 in DNA: TGTGCCAGCTCACCGGATCAGGGGACTAATGAAAAACTGTTTTTT.

Here the CDR3 DNA reads TGCGCCAGCAGCTCGGGACAGGCCACCTACGAGCAGTACTTC. It codes for CASSSGQATYEQYF. The chain combines TRBV5-1 with TRBJ2-7; 8 bases are shared with TRBD1. The CDR3 runs to 14 residues. Germline CDR1 reads SGHRS; CDR2 reads YFSETQ. Germline trimming cut 3 bases from V and 2 bases from J; bases unmatched to any gene: 4.

The chain is built from TRBV6-5 and TRBJ1-5, with 9 bases lining up with TRBD1. The CDR3 is made up of 14 amino acids. Germline CDR1 is MNHEY and CDR2 is SVGAGI. V lost 5 bases to trimming and J lost 9 bases; unmatched junction nucleotides: 8. The CDR3 DNA reads TGTGCCAGCAGTAGACAGGGGGGACGGTGGCCCCAGCATTTT. Translating gives CASSRQGGRWPQHF.

The chain uses TRBV4-3 and TRBJ1-2, with TRBD1 identical over 7 bases. Germline V lookup: CDR1 LGHNA, CDR2 YSLEER. V gave up 0 bases and J gave up 4 bases; unmatched junction bases: 8. The CDR3 has 16 residues. The CDR3 nucleotides are TGCGCCAGCAGCCAAGATTTAGGTTCAGGGGGCTATGGCTACACCTTC. Its translation: CASSQDLGSGGYGYTF.

This rearrangement joins TRBV7-9 to TRBJ1-5; 7 nucleotides line up with TRBD1. After removal of 4 bases from V and 13 bases from J, the junction contained 10 bases not matched to a gene. Per germline, CDR1 SEHNR and CDR2 FQNEAQ (reference sequence). The CDR3 extends over 13 amino acids. The CDR3 DNA reads as TGTGCCAGCAGCTCAGGTAGGGGGCCCCGGCAGCATTTT. Amino acids: CASSSGRGPRQHF.

The V gene is TRBV7-2, the J gene TRBJ1-5; unclear D gene. Germline CDR1 and CDR2: SGHTA and FQGNSA. V lost 1 base and J 7 bases, leaving 11 bases between the germline ends. The CDR3 runs 14 residues. CDR3 in DNA: TGTGCCAGCAGCTTAGACAGTTTCGGACAGCCCCAGCATTTT. It is translated as CASSLDSFGQPQHF.

The chain employs TRBV6-4 and TRBJ2-5; TRBD2 agrees at 10 bases. The junction had 8 bases not matched to a gene; V was cut back by 2 bases and J by 5 bases. CDR1 and CDR2 from the germline V gene are MRHNA and SNTAGT. CDR3 length equals 16 residues. The CDR3 DNA sequence: TGTGCCAGCAGTGACGAGCGGGGGGGCCGCCGGGAGACCCAGTACTTC. Residues: CASSDERGGRRETQYF.

V gene TRBV5-5 combines with J gene TRBJ2-3; 7 bases fit TRBD1. The CDR3 covers 17 residues. Germline assignment: CDR1 SGHKS and CDR2 YYEKEE (reference sequence). With V trimmed by 3 bases and J by 2 bases, 12 bases remained unmatched. In DNA form, the CDR3 reads TGTGCCAGCAGCTATGACCAGGGGACAGACTTCACAGATACGCAGTATTTT. It encodes CASSYDQGTDFTDTQYF.

V usage is TRBV9 and J usage is TRBJ1-5; D may be TRBD1 (6 bases). Between the trimmed V and J ends, which lost 4 bases and 0 bases, there was a span of 11 bases. The CDR3 covers 15 residues. Germline V gene data show CDR1 as SGDLS and CDR2 as YYNGEE. CDR3 in DNA: TGTGCCAGCAGCTCCCGGACAGATAGCAATCAGCCCCAGCATTTT. This translates into CASSSRTDSNQPQHF.